This section outlines one T cell receptor beta chain sequence together with its context. These data come from a study of blood T cell repertoires in COVID-19. Study at large: Acute-phase and convalescent COVID-19 samples originated in the United States, Italy and Spain. T cells, B-cell-depleted T cells, or PBMCs provided the cDNA or gDNA that served as material.

Authors' data handling: The assay estimated nucleated cells by amplifying reference gene primers. Generated by immunoSEQ multiplex PCR, the TCRdb table keeps only in-frame clones and is missing some. The V and J calls and clone size are taken from that table; D and trimming were inferred from the DNA. This sample yields over 60,000 clones, of which 80% to 90% are seen a single time; 9.2% belongs to the top ten. Germline loops: CDR1 SGDLS, CDR2 YYNGEE. V was pared by 1 base and J by 1 base, with 2 bases of the junction left unmatched. The CDR3 is made up of 15 amino acids. Sequenced sample: peripheral blood. V is TRBV9 and J is TRBJ2-1; the match to TRBD2 covers 7 bases. This TCR came from a human donor in a cohort sampled during active COVID-19. CDR3 nucleotides: TGTGCCAGCAGCGTAACTAGCGAGTCCTACAATGAGCAGTTCTTC. It specifies CASSVTSESYNEQFF.